These 8 T cell receptor beta chains share one sample of origin, sequenced in a study of cytomegalovirus exposure and HLA in healthy donors (dated by TCRdb to 2017 to 2019). Library prep was done by the immunoSEQ multiplex PCR assay. A mixture of 60 forward primers for TCR Vbeta segments and 13 reverse primers for TCR Jbeta segments was used in the multiplex PCR. In its TCRdb copy, this immuneACCESS table keeps in-frame sequences only and misses some clones. Where compared with another copy, unresolved V genes explain less than half of these, and the others have no known cause. The sample data list some 160,000 clones, and over 60% of these were observed just once. The top ten hold 2% to 2.5% of the sample. The sample consisted of PBMCs. All receptors come from a man in his forties in good health and CMV-seronegative.

The rearrangement links TRBV7-9 to TRBJ1-1, with D perhaps matching TRBD1 (6 bases). This CDR3 spans 15 amino acids. V lost 3 bases and J 3 bases, leaving 14 bases between the germline ends. The germline CDR1 and CDR2 sequences are SEHNR and FQNEAQ (reference sequence). The CDR3 coding sequence is TGTGCCAGCAGCTTGGGGGCAGGGTGGGACACTGAAGCTTTCTTT. As protein: CASSLGAGWDTEAFF.

The V gene is TRBV5-1, the J gene TRBJ2-1, with D unresolved. Per germline, CDR1 SGHRS and CDR2 YFSETQ. The germline V and J ends were trimmed by 0 bases and 5 bases, with 12 bases remaining between them. The CDR3 runs to 15 residues. CDR3 sequence: CASSLEAGYHNEQFF. The CDR3 DNA reads TGCGCCAGCAGCTTGGAGGCAGGATACCACAATGAGCAGTTCTTC.

This sequence joins TRBV5-1 and TRBJ2-5; 10 bases line up with TRBD1. CDR1 is SGHRS and CDR2 is YFSETQ in the germline V gene. This CDR3 spans 16 amino acids. With V trimmed by 0 bases and J by 4 bases, 6 bases remained unmatched. CDR3 region: CASSLELGQGSETQYF. The DNA of the CDR3 is TGCGCCAGCAGCTTGGAGCTGGGACAGGGGTCAGAGACCCAGTACTTC.

In its sample, this clone was seen once. This chain uses TRBV28 with TRBJ1-5; D is perhaps TRBD1 (5 bases). V dropped 3 bases and J dropped 6 bases, with 12 bases sitting between them. Germline assignment: CDR1 MDHEN and CDR2 SYDVKM. There are 14 residues in the CDR3. The CDR3 nucleotides read TGTGCCAGCAGTTTTAGGCAGGGAACTCAGCCCCAGCATTTT. Amino acids: CASSFRQGTQPQHF.

The chain joins TRBV19 to TRBJ2-2; tentative D call: TRBD1 (6 bases). Per the germline V gene, CDR1 is LNHDA and CDR2 is SQIVND (reference sequence). The length of the CDR3 is 14 residues. The ends were cut back, 1 base at V and 6 bases at J, with 9 bases in the middle. The CDR3 DNA follows: TGTGCCAGTAGTATAGTTTCAGGGGCCGGGGAGCTGTTTTTT. Protein sequence: CASSIVSGAGELFF. Filled out from reference TRBV19 and TRBJ2-2, the complete variable domain reads DGGITQSPKYLFRKEGQNVTLSCEQNLNHDAMYWYRQDPGQGLRLIYYSQIVNDFQKGDIAEGYSVSREKKESFPLTVTSAQKNPTAFYLCASSIVSGAGELFFGEGSRLTVL.

J is TRBJ2-7 and V is TRBV28; D gene uncertain. Trimming cost V 3 bases and J 9 bases, with 9 bases left between them. Germline-derived CDR1 and CDR2 are MDHEN and SYDVKM. The CDR3 is made up of 11 amino acids. The DNA for the CDR3 is TGTGCCAGCAGTTTCTCGTATGTGCAGTACTTC. Translated: CASSFSYVQYF.

CDR3 nucleotides: TGTGCCAGCAGTTTCACAGGGGACACTGAAGCTTTCTTT. Protein product: CASSFTGDTEAFF. V usage is TRBV7-9 and J usage is TRBJ1-1, with TRBD1 identical over 7 bases. The V and J ends lost 6 bases and 3 bases, in that order; junction bases with no gene match: 4. This CDR3 contains 13 residues. Looked up from germline, CDR1 is SEHNR and CDR2 is FQNEAQ (reference sequence).

This chain uses TRBV11-2 with TRBJ2-2, with TRBD2 matching 11 bases. V shed 4 bases and J 5 bases; nucleotides not matched to a gene: 3. This CDR3 is 15 amino acids long. The V gene's germline CDR1 is SGHAT and CDR2 FQNNGV. The CDR3: CASSSLAGGTGELFF. The CDR3, as DNA: TGTGCCAGCAGCTCCTTAGCGGGGGGGACCGGGGAGCTGTTTTTT.